What follows are 16 T cell receptor beta chains derived from one specimen sequenced in a study of T cells in Graves' hyperthyroidism and ophthalmopathy (dated by TCRdb to 2018 to 2020). The library was prepared using multiplex PCR. TCRdb shows the sequencer as Illumina HiSeq 2000. The TCR beta CDR3 regions were amplified from RNA transcripts. For the first round of RT-PCR on the TCR CDR3, the HTBI primer set was used together with the Qiagen OneStep RT-PCR kit. The public reads were run again by TCRdb, first through fastp at Q25 and then through MiXCR, and only productive beta chains were kept. Rows are combined by CDR3 protein, so each entry shows the most common genes and DNA. The sample contains approximately 350,000 distinct CDR3 sequences, roughly 15% of them found a single time. The ten largest clones take up roughly a fifth of the sample. Sequenced sample: blood. These receptors all come from a woman aged 55-75 years with Graves' ophthalmopathy.

The J gene is TRBJ1-1, the V gene TRBV28, with 12 bases that match TRBD1. V lost 2 bases, J lost 10 bases, and 8 bases stayed unmatched. This CDR3 region has 15 residues. Germline CDR1 MDHEN, CDR2 SYDVKM. The CDR3 here is CASSLIGTGGELAFF. CDR3 DNA sequence: TGTGCCAGCAGTTTAATCGGGACAGGGGGCGAATTAGCTTTCTTT.

The rearrangement joins TRBV7-9 to TRBJ2-2; D call uncertain. Germline V CDR1 and CDR2: SEHNR, FQNEAQ (reference sequence). The V end was cut by 5 bases, the J end by 5 bases, with 15 bases between. This CDR3 spans 15 amino acids. CDR3: CASSTQSPSTGELFF. Written as DNA, the CDR3 is TGTGCCAGCAGCACACAAAGTCCTTCTACCGGGGAGCTGTTTTTT. Drawing the rest from reference TRBV7-9 and TRBJ2-2, the complete variable domain is DTGVSQNPRHKITKRGQNVTFRCDPISEHNRLYWYRQTLGQGPEFLTYFQNEAQLEKSRLLSDRFSAERPKGSFSTLEIQRTEQGDSAMYLCASSTQSPSTGELFFGEGSRLTVL.

This clonotype has only a few counts. A much more abundant neighbour one base away suggests this may be a read error. This chain uses TRBV3-1 with TRBJ2-1, with TRBD1 matching 8 bases. CDR3 size: 15 residues. Germline-derived CDR1 and CDR2 are LGHDT and YNNKEL (reference sequence). CDR3 nucleotide sequence: TGTGCCAGCAGCCAAGCAGGGGGCATTAAGAATGGGCAGTTCTTC. Translated: CASSQAGGIKNGQFF.

For the CDR3, the DNA is TGTGCCAGCAGCCAAGCAGTCCTGAATTCACCCCTCCACTTT. This translates into CASSQAVLNSPLHF. The V and J genes are TRBV14 and TRBJ1-6; D not resolved. Germline CDR1 reads SGHDN; CDR2 reads FVKESK. The CDR3 covers 14 residues. V dropped 1 base and J dropped 7 bases, with 8 bases sitting between them.

This clonotype showed up just a few times. The chain combines TRBV18 with TRBJ1-5; a weak D match, TRBD1 (5 bases). CDR1 KGHSH and CDR2 LQKENI come from the germline V gene. This CDR3 region has 13 residues. Trimming left V 3 bases short and J 6 bases short, with 9 bases between. The CDR3 loop reads CASSPGETQPQHF. CDR3 nucleotides: TGTGCCAGCTCACCGGGGGAAACTCAGCCCCAGCATTTT.

This clonotype was counted many times. The chain links TRBV7-2 to TRBJ2-7; D tentatively fits TRBD1 or TRBD2 (5 bases each). The CDR3 loop spans 14 amino acids. Between the trimmed V and J ends, which lost 5 bases and 0 bases, there was a span of 11 bases. The V gene's germline CDR1 is SGHTA and CDR2 FQGNSA. The CDR3 protein is CASSHRDGSYEQYF. The CDR3 region has the DNA TGTGCCAGCAGCCACCGGGACGGCTCCTACGAGCAGTACTTC.

The sample holds a few counts of this clonotype. This chain connects TRBV19 to TRBJ2-7; the match to TRBD1 covers 8 bases. Germline CDR1 LNHDA, CDR2 SQIVND (reference sequence). The CDR3 sequence is 14 residues long. With V trimmed by 3 bases and J by 6 bases, 7 bases remained unmatched. CDR3: CASSMAGTGREQYF. DNA for the CDR3: TGTGCCAGTAGTATGGCTGGGACAGGACGCGAGCAGTACTTC.

Ten or more counts support this clonotype. In DNA, the CDR3 is TGTGCCAGCAGTTTCTGGGGGGACGAGCAGTACTTC. Protein: CASSFWGDEQYF. The chain links TRBV28 to TRBJ2-7; the D gene is possibly TRBD2 (6 bases). Between the trimmed V and J ends, which lost 3 bases and 5 bases, there was a span of 8 bases. Germline V gene sequence: CDR1 MDHEN, CDR2 SYDVKM. CDR3 size: 12 residues.

The table lists this clonotype with many counts. This chain connects TRBV28 to TRBJ2-3; D perhaps matches TRBD2 (5 bases). V lost 4 bases, J lost 6 bases, and 14 bases lay in between. Germline CDR1 and CDR2: MDHEN and SYDVKM. This CDR3 has 14 amino acids. CDR3 sequence (DNA): TGTGCCAGCAGTTCCCCACCCCGGAGGGATACGCAGTATTTT. This codes for CASSSPPRRDTQYF.

In its sample, this clonotype was seen once. The chain joins TRBV7-2 to TRBJ1-2, with D possibly being TRBD1 (5 bases). This CDR3 region has 13 residues. Trimming removed 6 bases from V and 2 bases from J, with 10 bases in between. Germline CDR1 and CDR2: SGHTA and FQGNSA. The DNA of the CDR3 is TGTGCCAGCAGGCTGCAGGGAAACTATGGCTACACCTTC. Translating gives CASRLQGNYGYTF.

The sample holds many counts of this clonotype. The chain combines TRBV12-3 or TRBV12-4 with TRBJ1-1; 7 bases map to TRBD1. V shed 8 bases and J 3 bases; nucleotides not matched to a gene: 6. The CDR3 length is 13 residues. Here the CDR3 reads CASLDRADTEAFF. CDR3 nucleotide sequence: TGTGCCAGCTTAGACAGGGCAGACACTGAAGCTTTCTTT.

The chain uses TRBV2 and TRBJ2-7; TRBD1 might be the D (5 bases). Germline V lookup: CDR1 SNHLY, CDR2 FYNNEI. The CDR3 spans 13 residues. V dropped 2 bases and J dropped 4 bases, with 9 bases sitting between them. The CDR3 protein is CASSEQGQYEQYF. CDR3 in DNA: TGTGCCAGCAGTGAACAGGGCCAGTACGAGCAGTACTTC.

The sample holds many counts of this clonotype. The rearrangement uses TRBV12-3 or TRBV12-4 and TRBJ2-3; perhaps TRBD1 as D (6 bases). V shed 6 bases and J shed 2 bases, with 18 bases lying between them. This CDR3 spans 16 amino acids. The CDR3 loop is CASRPGNRVNTDTQYF. CDR3 nucleotide sequence: TGTGCCAGCAGACCCGGAAACAGGGTCAACACAGATACGCAGTATTTT.

This clonotype came up many times. The CDR3 DNA reads as TGTGCCTGGAGTCCGGGACAGGGGAAGGACGAGCAGTACTTC. Translation: CAWSPGQGKDEQYF. This chain uses TRBV30 with TRBJ2-7; TRBD1 aligns across 10 bases. This CDR3 has 14 residues. Germline CDR1 reads GTSNPN; CDR2 reads SVGIG (reference sequence). Trimming removed 2 bases from V and 5 bases from J; junction bases left unmatched: 6.

This clonotype was seen more than once but under ten times. V gene TRBV24-1 combines with J gene TRBJ2-2, with no clear D. The CDR3 length is 15 residues. Germline CDR1 is KGHDR and CDR2 is SFDVKD. The V and J ends lost 5 bases and 0 bases respectively, with 9 bases between them. CDR3 loop: CATSGTFANTGELFF. CDR3 DNA: TGTGCCACCAGTGGGACGTTCGCGAACACCGGGGAGCTGTTTTTT.

This clonotype was seen more than once but under ten times. The rearrangement uses TRBV20-1 and TRBJ2-3; a weak D match, TRBD1 (5 bases). The CDR3 is 13 amino acids. Trimming took off 7 bases at V and 2 bases at J, with 13 bases between the two ends. The V gene's germline CDR1 is DFQATT and CDR2 SNEGSKA (reference sequence). For the CDR3, the DNA is TGCAGTGAAAGAGCGACAGACACAGATACGCAGTATTTT. Translated, it gives CSERATDTDTQYF.